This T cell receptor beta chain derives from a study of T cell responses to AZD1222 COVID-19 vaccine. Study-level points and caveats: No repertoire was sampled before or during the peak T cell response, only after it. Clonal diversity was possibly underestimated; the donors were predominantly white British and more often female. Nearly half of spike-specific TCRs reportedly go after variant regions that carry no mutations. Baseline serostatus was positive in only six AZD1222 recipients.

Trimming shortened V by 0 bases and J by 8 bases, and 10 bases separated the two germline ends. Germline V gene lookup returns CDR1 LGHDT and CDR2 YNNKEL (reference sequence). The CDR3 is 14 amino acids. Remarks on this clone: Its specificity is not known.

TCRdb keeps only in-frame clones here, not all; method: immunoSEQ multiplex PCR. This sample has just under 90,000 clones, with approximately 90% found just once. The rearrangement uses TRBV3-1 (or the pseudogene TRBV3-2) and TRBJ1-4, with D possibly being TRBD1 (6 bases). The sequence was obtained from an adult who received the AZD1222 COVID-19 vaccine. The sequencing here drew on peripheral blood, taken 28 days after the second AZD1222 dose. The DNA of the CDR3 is TGTGCCAGCAGCCAAGATAACAGGGAGGAAAAACTGTTTTTT. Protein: CASSQDNREEKLFF.